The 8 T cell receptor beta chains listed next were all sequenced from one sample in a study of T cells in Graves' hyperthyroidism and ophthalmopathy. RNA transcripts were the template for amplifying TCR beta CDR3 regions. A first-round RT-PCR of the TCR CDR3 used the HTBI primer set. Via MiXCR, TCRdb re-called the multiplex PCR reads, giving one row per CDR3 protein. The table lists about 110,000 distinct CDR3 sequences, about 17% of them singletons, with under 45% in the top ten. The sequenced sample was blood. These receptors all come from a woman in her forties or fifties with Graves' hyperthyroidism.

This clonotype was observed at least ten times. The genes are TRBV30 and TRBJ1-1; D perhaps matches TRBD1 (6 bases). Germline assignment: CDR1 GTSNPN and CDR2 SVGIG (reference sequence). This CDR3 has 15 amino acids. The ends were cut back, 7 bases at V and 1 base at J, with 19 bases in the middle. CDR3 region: CAYTKGGYENTEAFF. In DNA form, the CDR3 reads TGTGCCTACACGAAAGGGGGATACGAGAACACTGAAGCTTTCTTT.

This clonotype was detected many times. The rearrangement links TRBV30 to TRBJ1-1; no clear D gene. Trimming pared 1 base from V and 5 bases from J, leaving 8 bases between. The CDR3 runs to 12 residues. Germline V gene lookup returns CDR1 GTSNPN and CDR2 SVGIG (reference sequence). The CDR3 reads CAWSGGGTEAFF. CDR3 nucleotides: TGTGCCTGGAGTGGGGGTGGAACTGAAGCTTTCTTT.

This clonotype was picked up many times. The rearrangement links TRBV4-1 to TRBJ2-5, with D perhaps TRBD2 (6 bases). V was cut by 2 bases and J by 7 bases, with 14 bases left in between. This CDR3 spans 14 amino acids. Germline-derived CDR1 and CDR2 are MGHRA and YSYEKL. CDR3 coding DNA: TGCGCCAGCAGCCAACCCACATCCGGGGGGACCCAGTACTTC. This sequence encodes CASSQPTSGGTQYF.

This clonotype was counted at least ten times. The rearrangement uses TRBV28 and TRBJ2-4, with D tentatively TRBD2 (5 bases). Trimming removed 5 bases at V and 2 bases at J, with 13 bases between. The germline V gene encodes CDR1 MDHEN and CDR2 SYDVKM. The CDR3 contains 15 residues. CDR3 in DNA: TGTGCCAGCAGTCCCCGGACTTCTACCAAAAACATTCAGTACTTC. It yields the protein CASSPRTSTKNIQYF.

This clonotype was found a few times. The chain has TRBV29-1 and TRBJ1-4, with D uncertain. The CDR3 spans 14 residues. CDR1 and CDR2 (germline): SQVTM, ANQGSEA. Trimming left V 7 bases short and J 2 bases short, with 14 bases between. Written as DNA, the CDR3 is TGCAGCGCGCTGGACCGCGGGACTAATGAAAAACTGTTTTTT. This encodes CSALDRGTNEKLFF.

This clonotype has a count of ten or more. CDR3 nucleotide sequence: TGTGCCAGCAGACGACAGCCCTCTGGGGCCAACGTCCTGACTTTC. Translation: CASRRQPSGANVLTF. The chain links TRBV28 to TRBJ2-6, with D possibly being TRBD1 (5 bases). The CDR3 runs to 15 residues. Trimming stripped 6 bases from V and 0 bases from J, with 9 bases between. Germline assignment: CDR1 MDHEN and CDR2 SYDVKM.

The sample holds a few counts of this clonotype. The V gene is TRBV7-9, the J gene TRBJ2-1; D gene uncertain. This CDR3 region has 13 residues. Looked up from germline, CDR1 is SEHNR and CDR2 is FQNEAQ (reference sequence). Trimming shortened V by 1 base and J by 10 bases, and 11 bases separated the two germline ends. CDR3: CASSLGPGPEQFF. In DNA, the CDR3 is TGTGCCAGCAGCTTAGGCCCCGGTCCCGAGCAGTTCTTC.

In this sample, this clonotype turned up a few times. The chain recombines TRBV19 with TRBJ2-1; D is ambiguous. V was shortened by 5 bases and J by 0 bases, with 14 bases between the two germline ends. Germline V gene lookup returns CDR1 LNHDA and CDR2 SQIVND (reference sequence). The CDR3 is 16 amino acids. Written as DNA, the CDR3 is TGTGCCAGTAGTGAAATCCGACGGAGCTCCTACAATGAGCAGTTCTTC. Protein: CASSEIRRSSYNEQFF.